This T cell receptor (beta chain) originates from a study of CD8+ T cells in alopecia areata. Stated treatment: oral pan-JAK inhibitor, 5-10 mg twice daily. T lymphocytes (CD4+ and CD8+) were sorted from PBMCs. Following RNA extraction, reverse transcription yielded cDNA that acted as the sequencing template. Clones were read by immunoSEQ multiplex PCR, and TCRdb kept only the in-frame ones, dropping some. Here the sample spans fewer than 150,000 clones, roughly 82% being singletons. J was trimmed by 6 bases and V by 6 bases; bases with no gene match: 3. This CDR3 is 12 amino acids long. Germline V gene sequence: CDR1 SQVTM, CDR2 ANQGSEA.

Sequencing was performed on CD8+ T cells sorted from blood, taken at week 4, from a patient treated with tofacitinib. The chain carries TRBV29-1 and TRBJ2-7; 12 nucleotides match TRBD1. The clonotype was recovered from a human donor with alopecia areata. The CDR3 bases are TGCAGCGTGGGACAGGGGGCCGGCGAGCAGTACTTC. Its translation is CSVGQGAGEQYF.